This T cell receptor beta chain was found in a study of blood T cell repertoires in COVID-19. The wider study: PBMCs, B-cell-depleted T cells, or T cells were the source of the cDNA or gDNA that made up the material.

The CDR3 sequence is 13 residues long. CDR1 and CDR2 (germline): SGHTA, FQGNSA. V shed 3 bases and J shed 6 bases, with 11 bases lying between them. Some clones are missing from TCRdb's copy, which holds only in-frame ones; the method was immunoSEQ multiplex PCR. The table has approximately 380,000 clones, 88% seen once. The TCR comes from a young woman who had recovered from COVID-19. Sequencing was carried out using PBMCs or T cells enriched from blood (not recorded which). The V call is TRBV7-2, the J call TRBJ1-2; D is possibly TRBD1 (5 bases). The CDR3 reads CASSLTEPHGYTF. For the CDR3, the DNA is TGTGCCAGCAGCTTGACAGAGCCGCATGGCTACACCTTC. Full variable domain (outside the CDR3, taken from reference TRBV7-2 and TRBJ1-2): GAGVSQSPSNKVTEKGKDVELRCDPISGHTALYWYRQSLGQGLEFLIYFQGNSAPDKSGLPSDRFSAERTGGSVSTLTIQRTQQEDSAVYLCASSLTEPHGYTFGSGTRLTVV.